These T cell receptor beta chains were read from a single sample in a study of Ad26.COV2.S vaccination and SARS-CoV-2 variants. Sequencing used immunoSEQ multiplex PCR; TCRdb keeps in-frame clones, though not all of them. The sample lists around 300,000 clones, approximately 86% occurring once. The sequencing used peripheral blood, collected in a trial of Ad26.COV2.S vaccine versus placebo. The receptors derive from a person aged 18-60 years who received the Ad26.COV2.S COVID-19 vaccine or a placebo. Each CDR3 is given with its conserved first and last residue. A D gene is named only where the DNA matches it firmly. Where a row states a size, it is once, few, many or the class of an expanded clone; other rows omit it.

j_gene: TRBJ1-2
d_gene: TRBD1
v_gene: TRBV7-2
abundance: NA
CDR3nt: TGTGCCAGCAGCACCCACCCGGGACAGTCTTGGTATGGCTACACCTTC
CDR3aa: CASSTHPGQSWYGYTF

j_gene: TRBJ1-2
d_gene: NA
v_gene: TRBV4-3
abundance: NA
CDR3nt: TGCGCCAGCAGCCAAGACGGCCCCCGGCGAGGCTATGGCTACACCTTC
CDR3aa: CASSQDGPRRGYGYTF

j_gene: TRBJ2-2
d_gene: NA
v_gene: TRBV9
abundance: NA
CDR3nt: TGTGCCAGCAGCGTAGCAGGGAAGATCCTGAACACCGGGGAGCTGTTTTTT
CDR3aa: CASSVAGKILNTGELFF

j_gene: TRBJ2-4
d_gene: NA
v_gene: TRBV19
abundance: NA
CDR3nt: TGTGCCAGTAGTATGAAGCTGGCCAAAAACATTCAGTACTTC
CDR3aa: CASSMKLAKNIQYF

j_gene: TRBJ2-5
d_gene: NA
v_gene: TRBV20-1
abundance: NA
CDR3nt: TGCAGTGCTAGTGGGTCAGGGGAAGAGACCCAGTACTTC
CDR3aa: CSASGSGEETQYF

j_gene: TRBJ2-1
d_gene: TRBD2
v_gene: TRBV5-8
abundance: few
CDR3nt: TGTGCCAGCAGCTTGTATGGGACTAGCGGGGGGGCTTCATACAATGAGCAGTTCTTC
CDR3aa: CASSLYGTSGGASYNEQFF

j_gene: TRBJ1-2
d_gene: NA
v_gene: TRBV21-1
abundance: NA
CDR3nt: TGTGCCAGCAACCAGGAGAGGGGGTACTATGGCTACACCTTC
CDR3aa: CASNQERGYYGYTF

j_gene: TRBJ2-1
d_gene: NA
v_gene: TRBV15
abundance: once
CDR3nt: TGTGCCACCAGCAGAGTGGGCACCAACAATGAGCAGTTCTTC
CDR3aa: CATSRVGTNNEQFF

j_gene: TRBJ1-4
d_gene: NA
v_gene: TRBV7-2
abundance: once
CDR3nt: TGTGCCAGCAGCTTATCGTTTTGGGAGGCCCAAGGGGAAAAACTGTTTTTT
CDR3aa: CASSLSFWEAQGEKLFF

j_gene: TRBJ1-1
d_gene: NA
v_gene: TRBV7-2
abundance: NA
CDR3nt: TGTGCCAGCAGCCCAGCGTTGGGATTAACCCGGGGTGAAGCTTTCTTT
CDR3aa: CASSPALGLTRGEAFF

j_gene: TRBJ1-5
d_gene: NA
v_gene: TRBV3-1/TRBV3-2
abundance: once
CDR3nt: TGTGCCAGCAGCCAGGGACACAGCAATCAGCCCCAGCATTTT
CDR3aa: CASSQGHSNQPQHF

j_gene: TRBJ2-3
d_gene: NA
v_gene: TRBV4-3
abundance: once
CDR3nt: TGCGCCAGCAGCCAAGGGGTGTTAAGGACTTTGACGCAGTATTTT
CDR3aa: CASSQGVLRTLTQYF

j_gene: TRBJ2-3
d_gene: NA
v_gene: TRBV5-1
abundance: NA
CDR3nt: TGCGCCAGCAGCTCTCAGGGGACGGGCACAGATACGCAGTATTTT
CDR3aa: CASSSQGTGTDTQYF

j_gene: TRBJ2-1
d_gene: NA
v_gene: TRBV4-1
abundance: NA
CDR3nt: TGCGCCAGCAGCCGAACTCTAGGAAGCTCCTACAATGAGCAGTTCTTC
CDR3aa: CASSRTLGSSYNEQFF

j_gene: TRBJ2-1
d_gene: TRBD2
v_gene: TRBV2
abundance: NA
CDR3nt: TGTGCCAGCAGTGAACGAGAGGCTAGCGGGACGTTGGAGCAGTTCTTC
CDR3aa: CASSEREASGTLEQFF

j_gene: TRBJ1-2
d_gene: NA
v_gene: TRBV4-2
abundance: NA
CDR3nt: TGTGCCAGCAGCCAAGAAGTCATGGGCTACACCTTC
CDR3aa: CASSQEVMGYTF

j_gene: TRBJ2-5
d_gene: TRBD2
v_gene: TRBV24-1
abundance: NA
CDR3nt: TGTGCCACCAGCTCTAGCGGAACTCAAGAGACCCAGTACTTC
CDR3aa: CATSSSGTQETQYF

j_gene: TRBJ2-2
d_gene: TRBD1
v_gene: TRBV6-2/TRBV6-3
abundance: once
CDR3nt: TGTGCCAGCAGTTACCCTATGGACAGGGCCTCGAAGGGCACCGGGGAGCTGTTTTTT
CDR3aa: CASSYPMDRASKGTGELFF

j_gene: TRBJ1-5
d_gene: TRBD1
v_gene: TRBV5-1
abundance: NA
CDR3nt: TGCGCCAGCAGAGCCGGGACAGCCAGCAATCAGCCCCAGCATTTT
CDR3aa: CASRAGTASNQPQHF

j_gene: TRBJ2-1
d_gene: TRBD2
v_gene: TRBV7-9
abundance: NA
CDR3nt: TGTGCCAGCAGCTCCCTGGGGACTACCCACTACAATGAGCAGTTCTTC
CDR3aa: CASSSLGTTHYNEQFF

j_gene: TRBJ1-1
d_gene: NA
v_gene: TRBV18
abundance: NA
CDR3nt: TGTGCCAGCTCACCCTTCCGGGACTTGACGGCTTTCTTT
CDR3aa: CASSPFRDLTAFF

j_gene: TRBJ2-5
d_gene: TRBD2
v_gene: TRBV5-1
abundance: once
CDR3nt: TGCGCCAGCAGCTTGACTAGCGGGGGTCAAGAGACCCAGTACTTC
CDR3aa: CASSLTSGGQETQYF

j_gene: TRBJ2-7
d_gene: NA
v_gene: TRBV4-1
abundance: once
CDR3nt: TGCGCCAGCAGCCAAGATCGGACCAGATCCTACGAGCAGTACTTC
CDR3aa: CASSQDRTRSYEQYF

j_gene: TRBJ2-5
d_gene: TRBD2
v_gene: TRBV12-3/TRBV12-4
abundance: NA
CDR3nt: TGTGCCAGCAGAACCGGGAGGCAGGGGACCCAGTACTTC
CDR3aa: CASRTGRQGTQYF

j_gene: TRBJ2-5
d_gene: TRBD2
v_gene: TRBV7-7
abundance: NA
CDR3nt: TGTGCTAGCAGCCTAGGGACTAGCGGTTGGGAGACCCAGTACTTC
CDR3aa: CASSLGTSGWETQYF

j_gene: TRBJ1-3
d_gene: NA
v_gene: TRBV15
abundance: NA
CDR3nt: TGTGCCACTCCAGGAGTCCACTCTGGAAACACCATATATTTT
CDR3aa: CATPGVHSGNTIYF

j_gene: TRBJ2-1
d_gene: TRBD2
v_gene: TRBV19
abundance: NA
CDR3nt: TGTGCCAGTAAGAAGGGGCTAGCGGGCCAGTGGGAGCAGTTCTTC
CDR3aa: CASKKGLAGQWEQFF

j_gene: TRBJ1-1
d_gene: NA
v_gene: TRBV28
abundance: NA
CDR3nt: TGTGCCAGCAGTTTAAATACGGGGAGAGCTTTCTTT
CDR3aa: CASSLNTGRAFF

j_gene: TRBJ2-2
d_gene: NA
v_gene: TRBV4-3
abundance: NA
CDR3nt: TGCGCCAGCAGCCAATTAGGTGTGGGAACGAACACCGGGGAGCTGTTTTTT
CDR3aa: CASSQLGVGTNTGELFF

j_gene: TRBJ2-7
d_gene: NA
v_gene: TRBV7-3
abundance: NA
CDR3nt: TGTGCCAGCTCTCTTGACAGATTTTACGAGCAGTACTTC
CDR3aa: CASSLDRFYEQYF

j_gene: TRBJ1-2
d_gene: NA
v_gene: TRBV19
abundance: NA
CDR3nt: TGTGCCAGTAGTCCAGGGCCATATGGCTACACCTTC
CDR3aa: CASSPGPYGYTF

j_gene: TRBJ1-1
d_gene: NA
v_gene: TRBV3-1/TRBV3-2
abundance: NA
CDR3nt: TGTGCCAGCAGCCAGGGCAGCATGAACACTGAAGCTTTCTTT
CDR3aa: CASSQGSMNTEAFF

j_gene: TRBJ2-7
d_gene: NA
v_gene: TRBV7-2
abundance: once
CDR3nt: TGTGCCAGCAGCTTGCAGGCCACCAACGAGCAGTACTTC
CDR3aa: CASSLQATNEQYF

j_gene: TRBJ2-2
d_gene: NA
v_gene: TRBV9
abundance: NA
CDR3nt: TGTGCCAGCAGCGTAGCTGGAGGGGGGGCTAACACCGGGGAGCTGTTTTTT
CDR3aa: CASSVAGGGANTGELFF